In this sample, the clone carrying this TCR beta chain turned up once. Its antigen remains unidentified. Libraries were prepared by immunoSEQ multiplex PCR; TCRdb keeps only in-frame clonotypes and omits some of them. Of 120,000 or so clones listed, about 89% are singletons. These data originate in a study of T cell responses to AZD1222 COVID-19 vaccine. Overall study context: Timing groups of about 4 and about 12 weeks for second doses were pooled.

From germline, CDR1 is SEHNR and CDR2 FQNEAQ (reference sequence). The V end was cut by 5 bases, the J end by 4 bases, with 15 bases between. The CDR3 loop spans 15 amino acids. Findings and limits, study-wide: A reported finding is that nearly half of spike-specific TCRs target unmutated variant regions. Repertoires were collected only later (after the peak T cell response had occurred). Donors skewed white British and female; clonal diversity was possibly underestimated.

The specimen comprised peripheral blood, sampled on day 0 of AZD1222 vaccination. The sequence was obtained from an adult in good health. The V gene is TRBV7-9, the J gene TRBJ1-3; a weak D match, TRBD1 (5 bases). The CDR3 DNA sequence: TGTGCCAGCAGCCCGCCTGGGACTCCCGGAAACACCATATATTTT. Translated: CASSPPGTPGNTIYF.